The 3 T cell receptor beta chains given below trace back to one sample, sequenced in a study of blood T cell repertoires in COVID-19. Assay used: immunoSEQ multiplex PCR; TCRdb lists only in-frame clones, some missing. This sample has 350,000 to 450,000 clones, with 89% found just once. The sequenced material came from peripheral blood. The receptors were sampled from a woman in her thirties or forties with COVID-19, enrolled during active disease.

The V call is TRBV6-1, the J call TRBJ2-7; 7 bases line up with TRBD1. Trimming took 2 bases from V and 4 from J; bases not matched to a gene: 5. The V gene's germline CDR1 is MNHNS and CDR2 SASEGT. The CDR3 is 14 amino acids. The DNA for the CDR3 is TGTGCCAGCAGTGAATCGGACAGGCCATACGAGCAGTACTTC. Protein product: CASSESDRPYEQYF.

This rearrangement joins TRBV27 to TRBJ2-7, with 14 bases lining up with TRBD2. V shed 2 bases, J shed 3 bases, and the junction held 6 bases outside the gene matches. The CDR3 loop spans 17 amino acids. The germline gives CDR1 MNHEY, CDR2 SMNVEV (reference sequence). CDR3 bases: TGTGCCAGCAGTTTACAGGGACTAGCGGGAGTCGGCTACGAGCAGTACTTC. Encoded protein: CASSLQGLAGVGYEQYF.

The rearrangement joins TRBV7-9 to TRBJ2-1; TRBD2 agrees at 8 bases. V lost 5 bases to trimming and J lost 0 bases; unmatched junction nucleotides: 9. The CDR3 has 17 residues. Germline values: CDR1 SEHNR, CDR2 FQNEAQ (reference sequence). DNA for the CDR3: TGTGCCAGCAGCGAAAAGCCGGGGGGGAGCTCCTACAATGAGCAGTTCTTC. Translated, it gives CASSEKPGGSSYNEQFF.